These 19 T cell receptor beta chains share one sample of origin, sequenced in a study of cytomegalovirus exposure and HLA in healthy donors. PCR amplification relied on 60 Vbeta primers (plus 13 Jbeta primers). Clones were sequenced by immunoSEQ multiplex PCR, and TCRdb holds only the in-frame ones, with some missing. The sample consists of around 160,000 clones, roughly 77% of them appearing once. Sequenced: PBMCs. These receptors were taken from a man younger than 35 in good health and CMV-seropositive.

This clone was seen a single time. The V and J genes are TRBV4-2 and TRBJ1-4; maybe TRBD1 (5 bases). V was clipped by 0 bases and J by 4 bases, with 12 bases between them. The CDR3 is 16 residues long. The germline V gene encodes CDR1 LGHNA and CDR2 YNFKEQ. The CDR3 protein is CASSQESGGGNEKLFF. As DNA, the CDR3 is TGTGCCAGCAGCCAAGAAAGTGGGGGGGGTAATGAAAAACTGTTTTTT.

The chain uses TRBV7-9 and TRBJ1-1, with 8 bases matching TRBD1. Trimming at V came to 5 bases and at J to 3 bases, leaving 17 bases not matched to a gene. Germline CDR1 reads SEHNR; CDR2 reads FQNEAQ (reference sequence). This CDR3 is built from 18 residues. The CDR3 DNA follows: TGTGCCAGCAGCCGACCTGACAGGGGCAAGGCGTCGGACACTGAAGCTTTCTTT. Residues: CASSRPDRGKASDTEAFF.

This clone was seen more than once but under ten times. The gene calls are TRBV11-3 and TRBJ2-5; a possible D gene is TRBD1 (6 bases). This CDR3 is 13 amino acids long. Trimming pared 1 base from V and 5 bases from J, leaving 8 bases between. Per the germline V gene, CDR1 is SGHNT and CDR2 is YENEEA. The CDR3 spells CASSLGTVETQYF. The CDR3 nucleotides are TGTGCCAGCAGCTTAGGGACAGTGGAGACCCAGTACTTC.

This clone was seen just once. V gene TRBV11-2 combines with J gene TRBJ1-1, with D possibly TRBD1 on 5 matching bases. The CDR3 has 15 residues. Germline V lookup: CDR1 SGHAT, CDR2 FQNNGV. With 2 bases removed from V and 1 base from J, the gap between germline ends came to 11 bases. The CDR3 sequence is CASSLLIGANTEAFF. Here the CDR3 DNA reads TGTGCCAGCAGCTTATTGATAGGGGCGAACACTGAAGCTTTCTTT.

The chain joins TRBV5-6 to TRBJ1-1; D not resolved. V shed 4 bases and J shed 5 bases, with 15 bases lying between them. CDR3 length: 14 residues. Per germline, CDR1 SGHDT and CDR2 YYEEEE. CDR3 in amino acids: CASSAGVPGTEAFF. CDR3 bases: TGTGCCAGCAGCGCCGGAGTCCCGGGTACTGAAGCTTTCTTT.

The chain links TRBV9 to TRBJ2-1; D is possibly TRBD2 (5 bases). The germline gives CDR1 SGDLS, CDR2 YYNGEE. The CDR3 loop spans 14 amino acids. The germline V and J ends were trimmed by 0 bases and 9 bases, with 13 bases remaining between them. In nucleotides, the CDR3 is TGTGCCAGCAGCGTAGGGTCGGGAAACAGTGAGCAGTTCTTC. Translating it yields CASSVGSGNSEQFF.

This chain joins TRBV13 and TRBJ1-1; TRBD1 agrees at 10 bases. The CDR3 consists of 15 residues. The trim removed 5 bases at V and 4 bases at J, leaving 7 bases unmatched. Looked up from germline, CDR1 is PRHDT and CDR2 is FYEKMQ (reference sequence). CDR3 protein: CASSNPTGGLTEAFF. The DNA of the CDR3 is TGTGCCAGCAGCAACCCGACAGGGGGCCTCACTGAAGCTTTCTTT.

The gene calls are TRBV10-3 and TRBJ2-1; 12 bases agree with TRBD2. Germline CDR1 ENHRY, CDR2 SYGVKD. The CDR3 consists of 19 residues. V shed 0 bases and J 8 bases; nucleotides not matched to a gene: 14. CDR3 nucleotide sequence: TGTGCCATCAGTGAGTCAGGTTGGACTAGCGGGAAACTAGGGGATGAGCAGTTCTTC. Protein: CAISESGWTSGKLGDEQFF.

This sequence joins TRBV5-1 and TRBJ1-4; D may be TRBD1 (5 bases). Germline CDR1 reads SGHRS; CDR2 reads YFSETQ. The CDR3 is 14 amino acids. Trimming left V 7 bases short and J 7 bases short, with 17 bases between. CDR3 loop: CASCLGAQSEKLFF. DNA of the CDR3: TGCGCCAGCTGTTTAGGGGCGCAGAGTGAAAAACTGTTTTTT.

Here the CDR3 reads CASSIDLRHTEAFF. The CDR3 nucleotides are TGTGCCAGTAGTATAGATCTGCGGCACACTGAAGCTTTCTTT. The V call is TRBV19, the J call TRBJ1-1; D gene ambiguous. The V gene lost 0 bases and the J gene lost 3 bases, with 8 bases spanning the gap. The CDR3 contains 14 residues. The germline gives CDR1 LNHDA, CDR2 SQIVND (reference sequence).

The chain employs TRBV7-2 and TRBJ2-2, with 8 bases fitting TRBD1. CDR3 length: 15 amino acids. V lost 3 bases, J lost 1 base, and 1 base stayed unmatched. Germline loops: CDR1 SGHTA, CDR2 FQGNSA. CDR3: CASSFDRGNTGELFF. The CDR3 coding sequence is TGTGCCAGCAGCTTCGACAGGGGGAACACCGGGGAGCTGTTTTTT.

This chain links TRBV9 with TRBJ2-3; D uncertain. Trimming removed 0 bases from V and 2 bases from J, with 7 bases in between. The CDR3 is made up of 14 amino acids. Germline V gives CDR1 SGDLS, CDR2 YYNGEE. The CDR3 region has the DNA TGTGCCAGCAGCGTAGACATGATCACAGATACGCAGTATTTT. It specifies CASSVDMITDTQYF.

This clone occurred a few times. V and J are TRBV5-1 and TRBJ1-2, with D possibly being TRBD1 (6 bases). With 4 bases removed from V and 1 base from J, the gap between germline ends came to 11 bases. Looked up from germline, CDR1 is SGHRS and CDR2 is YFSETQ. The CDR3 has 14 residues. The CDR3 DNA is TGCGCCAGCAGCCCGGGGGGCATTAACTATGGCTACACCTTC. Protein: CASSPGGINYGYTF.

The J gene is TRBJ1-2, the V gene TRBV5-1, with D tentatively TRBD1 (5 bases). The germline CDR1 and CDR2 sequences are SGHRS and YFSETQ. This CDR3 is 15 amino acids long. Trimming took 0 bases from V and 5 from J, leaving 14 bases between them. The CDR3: CASSLAARAGYGYTF. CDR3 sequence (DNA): TGCGCCAGCAGCTTGGCTGCCCGGGCAGGGTATGGCTACACCTTC.

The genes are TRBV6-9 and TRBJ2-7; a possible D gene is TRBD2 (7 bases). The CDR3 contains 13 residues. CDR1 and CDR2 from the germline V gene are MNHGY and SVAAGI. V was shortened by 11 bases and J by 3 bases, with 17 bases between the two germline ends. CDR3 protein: CAGWGGRFYEQYV. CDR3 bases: TGTGCCGGGTGGGGGGGGCGATTCTACGAGCAGTACGTC.

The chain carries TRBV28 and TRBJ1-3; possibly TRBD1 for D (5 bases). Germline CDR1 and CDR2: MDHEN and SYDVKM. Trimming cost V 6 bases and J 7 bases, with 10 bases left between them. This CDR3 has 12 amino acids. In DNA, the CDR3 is TGTGCCAGCAGACAAGGACATAACACCATATATTTT. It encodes CASRQGHNTIYF.

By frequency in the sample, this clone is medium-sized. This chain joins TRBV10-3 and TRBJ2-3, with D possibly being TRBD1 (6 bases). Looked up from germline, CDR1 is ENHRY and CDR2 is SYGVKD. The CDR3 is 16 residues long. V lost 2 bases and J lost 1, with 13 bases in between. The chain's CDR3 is CAISESTRGGTDTQYF. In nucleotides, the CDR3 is TGTGCCATCAGTGAGAGCACCAGGGGCGGCACAGATACGCAGTATTTT.

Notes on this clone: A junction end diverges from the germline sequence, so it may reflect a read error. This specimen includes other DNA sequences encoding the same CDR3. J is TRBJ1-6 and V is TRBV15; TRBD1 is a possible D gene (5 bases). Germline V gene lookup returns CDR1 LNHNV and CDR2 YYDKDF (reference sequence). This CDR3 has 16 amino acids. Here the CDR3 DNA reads TGTGCCACCAGCAGAGATTACCTCGGGGGGAATTCCCCCCTCCACTTT. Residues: CATSRDYLGGNSPLHF.

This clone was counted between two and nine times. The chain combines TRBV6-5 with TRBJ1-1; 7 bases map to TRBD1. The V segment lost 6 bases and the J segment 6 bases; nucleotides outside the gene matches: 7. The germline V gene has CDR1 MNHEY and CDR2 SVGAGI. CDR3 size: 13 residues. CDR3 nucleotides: TGTGCCAGCAGACCCGACAGGGCCGCTGAAGCTTTCTTT. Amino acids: CASRPDRAAEAFF.